A selection of T cell receptor beta chains follows, all from one sample in a study of T cell repertoires in cytomegalovirus infection. In TCRdb, the reads were re-called with MiXCR into one record per CDR3 protein. The sample yields some 280,000 distinct CDR3 sequences, roughly 13% seen once. The sample was PBMCs. These TCRs come from a human donor in good health (CMV status not recorded). Some clones in this sample may be carry-over from other donors' samples. CDR3s leave out the opening cysteine and the closing phenylalanine or tryptophan.

v_call | cdr3_aa
TRBV7-2 | ASSPWDRLFYNEQF
TRBV12-3/TRBV12-4 | ASRPGQGVVGNLH
TRBV7-6 | ASSLALAASYEQY
TRBV6-6 | ASSSSGTGGYEQY
TRBV5-6 | ASSPHAAGKQF
TRBV7-2 | ASRTSLRLDTEAF
TRBV7-2 | ASSRTSTDTQY
TRBV28 | ASRLGRGHEKLF
TRBV7-6 | ASSPRGTQGPYYGYT
TRBV11-2 | ASSSNTRGQETQY
TRBV5-1 | ASSLGTGGHQPQH
TRBV29-1 | SASQGMDGYT
TRBV7-3 | ASSPGTGETQY
TRBV19 | ASSTWTGRDTEAF
TRBV10-3 | AISERAVEQY
TRBV20-1 | SARVLGLGQPQH
TRBV2 | ASRDSRGYEQY
TRBV4-1 | ASSQETGQTNEKLF
TRBV6-5 | ASKTENTGELF
TRBV5-5 | ASSGPIHWGDTQY
TRBV7-2 | ASSLGGKGIDEQF
TRBV6-2/TRBV6-3 | ASSYSTGMRAQH
TRBV5-5 | ASSPVAGAGQPQH
TRBV28 | ASGAGGEWEQPQH
TRBV7-2 | ASSLDGTSGTVF
TRBV27 | ASSYRALNTEAF
TRBV7-3 | ASSARSPADTQY
TRBV9 | ASSVAGSGNTGELF
TRBV7-2 | ASSLVTGEPQH
TRBV4-3 | ASSQGLAGYNEQF
TRBV20-1 | SARGTAMNTGELF
TRBV4-1 | ASSQIAGAVNEQY
TRBV6-5 | ASSYMGSYTEAF
TRBV15 | ATSTGRAYEQY
TRBV4-1 | ASSQAFYTDTQY
TRBV5-1 | ASSLKVGTGELF
TRBV29-1 | SVDGTGNNEQF
TRBV19 | ASKGQGSTDTQY
TRBV6-2/TRBV6-3 | ASSYSRGYEQY
TRBV12-5 | ASGSGDTQY
TRBV11-2 | ASSLVGGGLGF
TRBV29-1 | SALEGQGAWRQF
TRBV25-1 | ASSEYGGLEAF
TRBV6-1 | ASSGWGNTEAF
TRBV2 | ASSVSGGPYNEQF
TRBV20-1 | SARRGETEAF
TRBV15 | ATSKLGGRAQETQY
TRBV6-2/TRBV6-3 | ASSSQLVTYNEQF
TRBV20-1 | SASGEPYEQY
TRBV12-3/TRBV12-4 | ASSLEAAGTSYEQY
TRBV20-1 | SAREAQGFNEKLF
TRBV7-2 | ASSYSSGRAGEQY
TRBV6-2/TRBV6-3 | ASRTSGGTYEQF
TRBV20-1 | SARGDLGAQQY
TRBV28 | ASSPRTSGSEAF
TRBV11-2 | ASSLEPGSNTEAF
TRBV20-1 | SAIRGATLGEQY
TRBV7-8 | ASSLAIRGEQF
TRBV7-2 | ANSRTNEQY
TRBV7-9 | ASSSGKTGHYGYT